This TCR beta chain stems from a study of blood T cell repertoires in COVID-19. Study-level background: The study drew acute and convalescent COVID-19 samples from the United States, Italy and Spain. T cells, B-cell-depleted T cells, or PBMCs provided the cDNA or gDNA that served as material.

Original handling: Reference gene primer amplification gave nucleated cell count estimates. Some clones are missing from TCRdb's copy, which holds only in-frame ones; the method was immunoSEQ multiplex PCR. The V and J calls and the clone size are those of that table, but D and trimming were determined from the DNA. The table has more than 110,000 clones, 84% seen once. The CDR3 contains 14 residues. V was shortened by 6 bases and J by 4 bases, with 16 bases between the two germline ends. Germline assignment: CDR1 GTSNPN and CDR2 SVGIG (reference sequence). This sequence joins TRBV30 and TRBJ1-3; a possible D gene is TRBD1 (5 bases). This clonotype was obtained from a woman over 75 in a cohort sampled during active or convalescent COVID-19. Material: peripheral blood. CDR3 nucleotides: TGTGCCTGCCCGTCAGGGCTCCCGGGAAACACCATATATTTT. Translated, it gives CACPSGLPGNTIYF.